Presented here are 9 T cell receptor beta chains from one specimen sequenced in a study of blood T cell repertoires in COVID-19. Clones were sequenced by immunoSEQ multiplex PCR, and TCRdb holds only the in-frame ones, with some missing. The sample includes 23,000 or so clones, approximately 80% of them seen just once. The material sequenced was peripheral blood. The receptors stem from a man between 70 and 80 years old with acute or convalescent COVID-19.

V gene TRBV7-9 combines with J gene TRBJ1-4; the D gene is possibly TRBD1 (6 bases). V lost 1 base, J lost 11 bases, and 11 bases lay in between. This CDR3 region has 13 residues. Germline CDR1 is SEHNR and CDR2 is FQNEAQ (reference sequence). CDR3 amino acids: CASSLEQGNKLFF. As DNA, the CDR3 is TGTGCCAGCAGCTTAGAACAGGGCAACAAACTGTTTTTT.

The V gene is TRBV10-2, the J gene TRBJ2-1; maybe TRBD2 (6 bases). Germline V gene data show CDR1 as WSHSY and CDR2 as SAAADI. Deletions cut 7 bases from V and 2 bases from J, with 9 bases between. The CDR3 runs to 13 residues. CDR3 in DNA: TGCGCCAGCAAGGAGGGTACCTACAATGAGCAGTTCTTC. It translates to CASKEGTYNEQFF.

The genes are TRBV28 and TRBJ2-5; D gene uncertain. Deletions cut 2 bases from V and 1 base from J, with 5 bases between. The V gene's germline CDR1 is MDHEN and CDR2 SYDVKM. The CDR3 is 13 amino acids. CDR3 in DNA: TGTGCCAGCAGTTTAAACATCCAAGAGACCCAGTACTTC. It encodes CASSLNIQETQYF. The full variable domain, completed using reference TRBV28 and TRBJ2-5, is DVKVTQSSRYLVKRTGEKVFLECVQDMDHENMFWYRQDPGLGLRLIYFSYDVKMKEKGDIPEGYSVSREKKERFSLILESASTNQTSMYLCASSLNIQETQYFGPGTRLLVL.

V and J are TRBV4-1 and TRBJ2-4; 10 bases line up with TRBD1. In germline, CDR1 is MGHRA, CDR2 YSYEKL. This CDR3 contains 15 residues. J lost 8 bases, V lost 3 bases, and 7 bases had no gene match. The DNA of the CDR3 is TGCGCCAGCAGCCAGTTGGACAGGGGGGGAGACATTCAGTACTTC. It specifies CASSQLDRGGDIQYF.

The chain recombines TRBV27 with TRBJ2-5; 7 nucleotides line up with TRBD2. The trim removed 7 bases at V and 5 bases at J, leaving 13 bases unmatched. Germline V gives CDR1 MNHEY, CDR2 SMNVEV (reference sequence). The CDR3 covers 15 residues. DNA of the CDR3: TGTGCCAGCATCCCCTCCGTGGGAGGGAGGGAGACCCAGTACTTC. Translated, it gives CASIPSVGGRETQYF.

The chain has TRBV27 and TRBJ2-5; maybe TRBD1 (6 bases). Trimming took 3 bases from V and 2 from J, leaving 13 bases between them. CDR3 size: 15 residues. Per germline, CDR1 MNHEY and CDR2 SMNVEV (reference sequence). The CDR3 reads CASSFSDRPQETQYF. DNA for the CDR3: TGTGCCAGCAGTTTCTCGGACAGACCTCAAGAGACCCAGTACTTC.

In its sample, this clone was seen once. The chain is built from TRBV6-5 and TRBJ2-5; TRBD1 aligns across 10 bases. V shed 8 bases and J 1 base; nucleotides not matched to a gene: 4. There are 14 residues in the CDR3. CDR1 is MNHEY and CDR2 is SVGAGI in the germline V gene. CDR3 amino acids: CASRRTGGQETQYF. In nucleotides, the CDR3 is TGTGCCAGCCGCCGGACAGGGGGCCAAGAGACCCAGTACTTC.

In this sample, this clone turned up once. The chain couples TRBV7-2 to TRBJ2-5; no clear D gene. Germline assignment: CDR1 SGHTA and CDR2 FQGNSA. Deletions cut 6 bases from V and 4 bases from J, with 18 bases between. The CDR3 consists of 15 residues. The CDR3 here is CASSISRGDGETQYF. For the CDR3, the DNA is TGTGCCAGCAGTATTTCAAGAGGCGACGGAGAGACCCAGTACTTC.

This rearrangement joins TRBV7-3 to TRBJ2-3, with a tentative D call TRBD1 (6 bases). The germline V gene encodes CDR1 SGHTA and CDR2 FQGTGA. Trimming took off 2 bases at V and 2 bases at J, with 8 bases between the two ends. The CDR3 has 14 amino acids. The CDR3 region is CASSLDRYTDTQYF. The CDR3 DNA reads TGTGCCAGCAGCTTAGACAGGTACACAGATACGCAGTATTTT.